This T cell receptor (beta chain) was retrieved from a study of cytomegalovirus exposure and HLA in healthy donors (TCRdb year 2017). Broadly, across the study: According to an earlier analysis of 550 to 750 of the donors, about 179 million T cells yielded 100 million or so unique TCR beta sequences and about 300 Gb of sequence data. Roughly 300 gigabases of sequencing data and 70 million to 100 million unique TCR sequences made up an early release that covered 500 to 650 HLA-typed donors. Of the roughly 410 genotyped donors, approximately 81% were placed in the genetic ancestry cluster associated with self-reported Caucasian donors. The study aimed to test whether signatures of past pathogen exposure could be identified by cataloging public T cell receptors. Using immunosequencing, the study profiled T cell repertoires from 500 to 800 subjects and related those repertoires to cytomegalovirus serostatus. Besides the first cohort of 500 to 700 subjects, a separate validation cohort made up of about 120 different subjects was used. To predict cytomegalovirus infection status, the study brought together high-throughput TCR immunosequencing, statistical association of individual TCRs with disease status, and machine learning. In a later analysis, previously published TCR beta repertoires from fewer than 750 donors were re-analyzed and high-resolution HLA genotyping was added so that TCR occurrence patterns could be studied. In the later analysis, no new phenotypic data were used to find candidate immune exposures; instead, reliance was placed on TCR beta sequences and their occurrence across donors. An earlier analysis of around 640 of the donors used high-throughput TCR beta sequencing to judge whether each TCR beta V gene segment behaved as functional or pseudogenic. Donor age, sex, ethnicity and CMV serostatus were compiled together with the repertoire data. Genome-wide SNP genotypes for about 65% of the roughly 670 donors were used in a later genetic analysis, which treated that subset as a discovery cohort. All discovery cohort repertoires had been generated on a single sequencing platform. HLA typing covered class I and class II loci at four-digit resolution. The number of donors typed differed by locus, with about 629-640 for A, B, C, DRB1 and DQB1, around 520 for DQA1, 606 for DPA1, and approximately 470 for DPB1. Because of strong linkage in the cohort, roughly five DR-DQ haplotypes were treated as single units for association and clustering. On average, around 240,000 unique TCR beta nucleotide sequences were sequenced per donor among some 420 genotyped donors of the cohort, with roughly a sixth of those sequences being non-productive.

Broader findings and caveats from the paper: The study gave a list of over 150 TCR beta chains associated with cytomegalovirus. This cohort had only TCR beta chains sequenced, and the lack of alpha or paired-chain data limited which features could be detected. According to a later analysis, TCR association rates differed among HLA loci, with DRB1 alleles showing the most associated TCRs and HLA-C alleles showing the fewest. Cytomegalovirus status was reported to be diagnosed by the classifier with high specificity and sensitivity in both the original and validation cohorts. In a later genetic analysis, a missense DCLRE1C variant was associated with V-gene and J-gene trimming of TCR beta chains, and the association was replicated in an independent cohort. In vitro tests confirmed that a few of the cytomegalovirus-associated TCR beta chains recognize cytomegalovirus antigens. A later analysis reported that several top co-occurrence clusters appeared linked to parvovirus B19, influenza, CMV and Epstein-Barr virus. A later analysis associated 16,951 TCR beta sequences with specific HLA alleles at a false discovery rate of 0.05. When HLA alleles, especially DR and DQ, strongly co-occurred, attributing TCR associations to individual alleles was difficult. Approximately 18 rarely observed V segments, including chromosome 9 orphons, were excluded from the earlier analysis of some 590 of the donors because counts were too low. Most TCR sequences were seen in very few donors, while some public TCRs were found in many individuals. The only immune exposure information available for the cohort was CMV serostatus. A cluster of highly shared sequence variants was judged likely to be a technical artifact of the sequencing pipeline. Most CMV-associated TCR beta chains appeared to be HLA-restricted in a later analysis, and the HLA associations seemed to be driven largely by CMV exposure. Linkage disequilibrium might explain the correlated functional status among segregating V segments, but an unknown experimental factor could not be excluded. Because the 87-base-pair reads could not distinguish some IMGT-functional V segments, including TRBV6-2 and TRBV6-3, those segments were excluded. Compared with equally common non-associated chains, HLA-associated TCR beta chains in a later analysis were more clonally expanded and had lower generation probabilities. A later genetic analysis reported fewer N-insertions in productive TCRs among donors in an Asian-associated ancestry cluster than the roughly 700-donor mean. An earlier analysis of 587 of the donors showed that most TCR beta V segments appeared in productive rearrangements either about 87% or about 30% of the time, which broadly matched IMGT annotations. The authors suggested that the approach could potentially be extended to other disease states and immunological phenotypes. Roughly uniform sequencing depth across donors was assumed in presence/absence analyses, although this assumption may not hold. Because HLA typing was unavailable for some donors at each locus, only the typed subset was used in association tests. A further reported finding was that TCR beta sequences accurately predicted the HLA-A and HLA-B alleles for most subjects in the first cohort.

This clone showed up just a few times. Its antigen has not been determined. No much larger clone is present one base from it, and per-base qualities are unavailable. The germline V gene provides CDR1 MGHDK and CDR2 SYGVNS. V is cut by 5 bases and J by 3 bases, and the space between the germline ends is 10 bases. The CDR3 starts with the cysteine, ends with the phenylalanine, and has 14 residues. The kept DNA is CDR3 alone, 42 bases in frame from the first base. Receptor amplification or capture employed the immunoSEQ multiplex PCR assay. A mixture of 60 forward primers for TCR Vbeta segments and 13 reverse primers for TCR Jbeta segments was used in the multiplex PCR. Amplification of the CDR3 region of rearranged TCR beta genes was performed with a multiplex PCR assay on genomic DNA. On the Illumina HiSeq System, the amplified TCR beta libraries were sequenced as 87-base-pair reads. Under the source paper's analysis protocol: A later analysis tallied 75 million to 85 million unique TCR beta chains across the 666 repertoires, and about 10 million of those chains were shared by two or more donors. A nearest-neighbor algorithm error-corrected the raw reads and collapsed the reads into unique sequences, merging closely related sequences to remove PCR and sequencing errors. To assign V, D and J gene segments, CDR3 sequences were aligned to IMGT reference sequences. For a sequence to be retained, a match of at least six nucleotides was required to both a V gene segment and a J gene segment. A rearrangement was called productive if the CDR3 had no stop codons and remained in frame with V and J, and every other rearrangement was called non-productive. Following IMGT convention, CDR3 was defined as the stretch from the second conserved V-encoded cysteine up to the conserved J-encoded phenylalanine. Sequences without an unambiguous match to a single V gene segment were excluded from the earlier analysis of about 630 of the donors. An earlier analysis of 587 of the donors called V segments functional above 56.7% productive rearrangements and segregating when the between-donor standard deviation exceeded 5%. A statistical classification framework was built to diagnose cytomegalovirus status from the catalog of TCR beta chain sequences. A later analysis assigned V and J genes by comparing TCR nucleotide sequences with IMGT/GENE-DB human TR gene sequences. In a later analysis, CDR3 sequences and most-parsimonious VDJ recombination scenarios were assigned using the TCRdist pipeline. In a later analysis, each TCR beta chain was defined by its CDR3 amino acid sequence together with its V-gene family, and reads without a unique V-gene family were excluded. In a later analysis, around 600 highly shared, low-generation-probability nucleotide sequences were removed to address suspected cross-contamination and a sequencing artifact. In a later analysis, a clonal expansion index for each public chain was calculated from normalized within-repertoire ranks of inferred template counts. Generation probabilities in a later analysis came from a VDJ recombination model fitted to out-of-frame rearrangements, and those results were checked against IGoR. A later analysis scored TCR-TCR, TCR-HLA and TCR-CMV co-occurrence with hypergeometric tests, applying a repertoire-size bias correction to TCR pairs. A later analysis estimated false discovery rates by permuting HLA or CMV assignments 20 times. In a later analysis, co-occurring TCRs were grouped using DBSCAN, with TCRdist sequence similarity added in when clustering inside HLA-allele-positive subsets. For co-occurrence clustering, repertoires with fewer than 30,000 or more than 120,000 public chains were excluded, along with roughly 5 repertoires with anomalous nucleotide sharing. This is the immuneACCESS table as TCRdb keeps it, with only in-frame sequences that have V and J called. A part of the clones is gone; compared with another copy, unresolved V genes explain less than half, and the rest is unexplained. D and trimming were read from the DNA, whereas the V and J calls and clone size are those reported in that table. In this sample the table shows some 180,000 clones, around 80% of which occur a single time. The top ten hold less than 1.5% of the sample.

The cohort comprised 550 to 700 healthy bone marrow donors. At the time of sampling, all cohort members were nominally healthy, though unrecorded immune exposures were likely present. The donor was CMV seropositive and was included in the group of approximately 310 seropositive cohort members. A peripheral blood sample was provided by each donor, and peripheral blood mononuclear cells were used for TCR beta sequencing. The Qiagen DNeasy Blood Extraction Kit was used to extract genomic DNA from the blood cell samples. The source is a girl under 18 in good health and CMV-seropositive. The rearrangement combines TRBV25-1 with TRBJ2-2; the D gene lacks a confident call. The material sequenced was PBMCs. The DNA is TGTGCCAGCAGTATACCCGAGGACACCGGGGAGCTGTTTTTT. Its amino acids are CASSIPEDTGELFF.